These 16 T cell receptor beta chains originate from one sample sequenced in a study of blood T cell repertoires in COVID-19. Clones were sequenced by immunoSEQ multiplex PCR, and TCRdb holds only the in-frame ones, with some missing. The data hold around 26,000 clones, with 85% to 95% observed a single time. Sequencing was done on a sample of peripheral blood. The source of these receptors is a human donor in a cohort sampled during active COVID-19.

The chain recombines TRBV6-5 with TRBJ2-2; 11 bases agree with TRBD1. Per germline, CDR1 MNHEY and CDR2 SVGAGI. Trimming cost V 6 bases and J 4 bases; bases outside gene matches: 4. This CDR3 comprises 15 residues. The CDR3 sequence: CASRPGTGGTGELFF. The CDR3 coding sequence is TGTGCCAGCAGGCCCGGGACAGGGGGCACCGGGGAGCTGTTTTTT.

V gene TRBV10-1 combines with J gene TRBJ2-7; 9 positions match TRBD2. The CDR3 is 14 amino acids. Germline V gene data show CDR1 as WNHNN and CDR2 as SYGVQD (reference sequence). J was trimmed by 0 bases and V by 11 bases; bases with no gene match: 8. As DNA, the CDR3 is TGCGCCCTCCCCGGGACTAGCAGCTCCTACGAGCAGTACTTC. Its translation is CALPGTSSSYEQYF.

The chain combines TRBV5-1 with TRBJ2-3; D unresolved. Trimming removed 3 bases at V and 4 bases at J, with 3 bases between. The CDR3 is 11 amino acids. Germline V gives CDR1 SGHRS, CDR2 YFSETQ. As DNA, the CDR3 is TGCGCCAGCAGCTCATCAGATACGCAGTATTTT. Its translation: CASSSSDTQYF.

The chain is built from TRBV6-2 or TRBV6-3 and TRBJ2-3; 11 nucleotides match TRBD2. CDR3 length: 17 amino acids. CDR1 and CDR2 from the germline V gene are MNHEY and SVGEGT. J gave up 6 bases and V 2 bases, and 10 bases lay outside the gene matches. The CDR3 loop reads CASSYGALAGVRDTQYF. The CDR3 DNA reads as TGTGCCAGCAGTTACGGGGCACTAGCGGGGGTAAGGGATACGCAGTATTTT.

The chain has TRBV27 and TRBJ2-3; 11 nucleotides line up with TRBD2. The CDR3 length is 15 residues. V shed 4 bases, J shed 3 bases, and the junction held 3 bases outside the gene matches. Germline V gene sequence: CDR1 MNHEY, CDR2 SMNVEV (reference sequence). The CDR3 loop reads CASSYPSGGTDTQYF. The CDR3 coding sequence is TGTGCCAGCAGTTACCCTAGCGGGGGGACAGATACGCAGTATTTT.

This sequence joins TRBV5-1 and TRBJ2-3; TRBD2 aligns across 13 bases. Trimming took 7 bases from V and 1 from J; bases not matched to a gene: 6. Looked up from germline, CDR1 is SGHRS and CDR2 is YFSETQ. The CDR3 is 16 amino acids. The chain's CDR3 is CASGPGLAGGTDTQYF. Written as DNA, the CDR3 is TGCGCCAGCGGGCCCGGACTAGCGGGGGGCACAGATACGCAGTATTTT.

This clone was recorded only once. V is TRBV7-9 and J is TRBJ1-2; 8 nucleotides agree with TRBD1. The CDR3 sequence is 15 residues long. Per germline, CDR1 SEHNR and CDR2 FQNEAQ (reference sequence). V trimming: 1 base; J trimming: 8 bases; junction bases outside the gene matches: 9. The CDR3 loop reads CASSLVDRVTEGYTF. CDR3 sequence (DNA): TGTGCCAGCAGCTTAGTGGACAGGGTGACGGAGGGCTACACCTTC. The full variable domain, in which reference TRBV7-9 and TRBJ1-2 provide the parts outside the CDR3, is DTGVSQNPRHKITKRGQNVTFRCDPISEHNRLYWYRQTLGQGPEFLTYFQNEAQLEKSRLLSDRFSAERPKGSFSTLEIQRTEQGDSAMYLCASSLVDRVTEGYTFGSGTRLTVV.

The chain links TRBV5-1 to TRBJ2-3, with a possible D match to TRBD2 (6 bases). Per germline, CDR1 SGHRS and CDR2 YFSETQ. V dropped 5 bases and J dropped 10 bases, with 20 bases sitting between them. The CDR3 is 14 amino acids. CDR3 in DNA: TGCGCCAGCAGACGACTAGTCTCAGAAGGGGCGCAGTATTTT. This translates into CASRRLVSEGAQYF.

V and J are TRBV5-1 and TRBJ1-1, with D perhaps TRBD1 (5 bases). V shed 1 base and J shed 3 bases, with 16 bases lying between them. Germline CDR1 is SGHRS and CDR2 is YFSETQ. The length of the CDR3 is 16 residues. CDR3 DNA sequence: TGCGCCAGCAGCTTGCTAGGTCCCGGGGACTACACTGAAGCTTTCTTT. Protein sequence: CASSLLGPGDYTEAFF.

DNA of the CDR3: TGCGCCAGCAGCTTGGACACGCCAGCCAGGGAGACCCAGTACTTC. This encodes CASSLDTPARETQYF. The V and J genes are TRBV5-1 and TRBJ2-5; D is uncertain. Germline V gene data show CDR1 as SGHRS and CDR2 as YFSETQ. There are 15 residues in the CDR3. V was trimmed by 0 bases and J by 5 bases, leaving 14 bases between them.

The chain employs TRBV5-1 and TRBJ2-7, with TRBD2 identical over 14 bases. J lost 4 bases, V lost 7 bases, and 10 bases had no gene match. The CDR3 extends over 16 amino acids. Germline lookup yields CDR1 SGHRS and CDR2 YFSETQ. In DNA, the CDR3 is TGCGCCAGCGGACAGGGACTAGCGGGAGCGGCTTACGAGCAGTACTTC. This encodes CASGQGLAGAAYEQYF.

The gene calls are TRBV9 and TRBJ1-1; D may be TRBD1 (6 bases). The germline V and J ends were trimmed by 0 bases and 1 base, with 10 bases remaining between them. The germline V gene has CDR1 SGDLS and CDR2 YYNGEE. This CDR3 has 15 residues. CDR3 nucleotides: TGTGCCAGCAGCGTAGTTGGGGGCACGAACACTGAAGCTTTCTTT. This encodes CASSVVGGTNTEAFF. Supplemented by reference TRBV9 and TRBJ1-1, the full variable domain reads DSGVTQTPKHLITATGQRVTLRCSPRSGDLSVYWYQQSLDQGLQFLIQYYNGEERAKGNILERFSAQQFPDLHSELNLSSLELGDSALYFCASSVVGGTNTEAFFGQGTRLTVV.

This clone was seen a handful of times. The CDR3 spells CASADPGRTDTQYF. The CDR3 DNA sequence: TGTGCCAGCGCAGACCCAGGCAGAACAGATACGCAGTATTTT. V is TRBV6-5 and J is TRBJ2-3; no definite D call. This CDR3 is built from 14 residues. V shed 8 bases and J shed 3 bases, with 15 bases lying between them. In germline, CDR1 is MNHEY, CDR2 SVGAGI.

The chain joins TRBV10-2 to TRBJ1-1; the D gene is possibly TRBD1 (5 bases). CDR1 is WSHSY and CDR2 is SAAADI in the germline V gene. V shed 6 bases and J shed 1 base, with 12 bases lying between them. The CDR3 runs to 14 residues. The CDR3 DNA sequence: TGCGCCAGCAGGAACAGGCAACCGAACACTGAAGCTTTCTTT. Protein sequence: CASRNRQPNTEAFF.

The gene calls are TRBV28 and TRBJ1-6, with a weak D call TRBD1 (6 bases). The V gene lost 2 bases and the J gene lost 2 bases, with 10 bases spanning the gap. Germline V gene data show CDR1 as MDHEN and CDR2 as SYDVKM. This CDR3 is 16 amino acids long. CDR3 protein: CASSLGGAPYNSPLHF. The CDR3 DNA is TGTGCCAGCAGTTTAGGGGGGGCACCCTATAATTCACCCCTCCACTTT.

The V and J genes are TRBV5-5 and TRBJ1-4, with 10 bases that match TRBD1. The CDR3 runs to 14 residues. Trimming at V came to 4 bases and at J to 8 bases, leaving 5 bases not matched to a gene. CDR1 SGHKS and CDR2 YYEKEE come from the germline V gene (reference sequence). The CDR3 DNA reads as TGTGCCAGCAGCCGGGACAGGGGCATCGAAAAACTGTTTTTT. It yields the protein CASSRDRGIEKLFF.